What follows are 3 T cell receptor beta chains derived from one specimen sequenced in a study of human T cells and chemical hapten exposure. Indicated time point: pre-sensitization, week 0. The treatment here: therapeutic diphenylcyclopropenone sensitization with weekly scalp DPC. TCRdb reanalysed the RACE reads using MiXCR and keeps one entry per CDR3 protein. The sample yields about 270,000 distinct CDR3 sequences, over 7.5% seen once. The source material was whole blood, sampled in connection with sensitization to the hapten diphenylcyclopropenone (DPC). Receptors originate from a man younger than 30 with alopecia areata. Some clones in this sample may be carry-over from other donors' samples.

This clonotype was seen more than once but under ten times. CDR3 region: CASSLIPSYEQYF. The DNA of the CDR3 is TGCGCCAGCAGCCTGATCCCGAGCTACGAGCAGTACTTC. The V call is TRBV5-1, the J call TRBJ2-7; D gene ambiguous. Trimming removed 4 bases at V and 3 bases at J, with 11 bases between. The CDR3 covers 13 residues. Germline-derived CDR1 and CDR2 are SGHRS and YFSETQ.

This clonotype was counted ten times or more. The chain is built from TRBV7-2 and TRBJ1-6; possible D gene TRBD1, 6 bases. CDR1 is SGHTA and CDR2 is FQGNSA in the germline V gene. This CDR3 is built from 15 residues. V shed 5 bases and J shed 9 bases, with 17 bases lying between them. The CDR3 sequence is CASSINRVAASPLHF. The CDR3, as DNA: TGTGCCAGCAGCATCAACAGGGTTGCCGCTTCACCCCTCCACTTT.

This clonotype has a handful of counts. The CDR3 nucleotides are TGTGCCAGCAGCGTCGACAGGTTGGATGAAAAACTGTTTTTT. Translating it yields CASSVDRLDEKLFF. This rearrangement joins TRBV7-2 to TRBJ1-4; D is perhaps TRBD1 (6 bases). The CDR3 runs 14 residues. The V end was cut by 5 bases, the J end by 6 bases, with 13 bases between. Germline CDR1 SGHTA, CDR2 FQGNSA.